Shown below are 13 T cell receptor delta chains from a single sample sequenced in a study of Vδ1+ human thymocytes. Study-wide results and limits: Highly polyclonal TRG and TRD repertoires with Gaussian CDR3 length distributions appeared in thymus.

What these receptors recognize is not known. RNA was extracted from the cells and then reverse transcribed. The CDR3 regions were amplified by multiplex PCR from V-gene primers to a constant-region primer. TCRdb re-analyzed the multiplex PCR reads via CATT. The data show 21,000 or so delta-chain clones, 6.5% to 10% seen once. The sample taken for sequencing was Vdelta1+ gamma-delta thymocytes from the thymus. Subset given: FACS-sorted CD3+ TCRalphabeta- TCRVdelta1+ TCRVdelta2- thymocytes. The receptors come from a child under two years old who had congenital heart surgery.

This clone was counted only a few times. This chain connects TRDV1 to TRDJ1; D gene uncertain. Per the germline V gene, CDR1 is TSWWSYY and CDR2 is QGS. The V gene lost 6 bases and the J gene lost 0 bases, with 17 bases spanning the gap. The length of the CDR3 is 16 residues. The CDR3 protein is CALGLRVGWNTDKLIF. CDR3 nucleotide sequence: TGTGCTCTTGGCCTCAGGGTTGGGTGGAACACCGATAAACTCATCTTT.

This rearrangement joins TRDV1 to TRDJ1, with D perhaps matching TRDD2 or TRDD3 (8 bases each). CDR3 length equals 19 residues. Trimming took 4 bases from V and 1 from J, leaving 25 bases between them. CDR1 and CDR2 (germline): TSWWSYY, QGS. CDR3 sequence: CALGAYKLPTGIRTDKLIF. The CDR3 DNA reads TGTGCTCTTGGGGCCTATAAACTTCCTACTGGGATACGCACCGATAAACTCATCTTT.

The J gene is TRDJ1, the V gene TRDV1; 9 bases align to TRDD3. With V trimmed by 0 bases and J by 0 bases, 14 bases remained unmatched. The CDR3 covers 20 residues. Looked up from germline, CDR1 is TSWWSYY and CDR2 is QGS. CDR3 coding DNA: TGTGCTCTTGGGGAACTCCTTACGCTGGGGGATTACACGTACACCGATAAACTCATCTTT. It codes for CALGELLTLGDYTYTDKLIF.

This clone is labeled medium-sized. Other DNA sequences in the same sample also yield this CDR3. The gene calls are TRDV1 and TRDJ1; D ambiguous. Between the trimmed V and J ends, which lost 0 bases and 3 bases, there was a span of 17 bases. The CDR3 is 17 amino acids. CDR1 and CDR2 from the germline V gene are TSWWSYY and QGS. This CDR3 is CALGELVSRGPSDKLIF. CDR3 in DNA: TGTGCTCTTGGGGAACTAGTTTCGAGGGGTCCGTCCGATAAACTCATCTTT.

In its sample, this clone ranks as medium-sized. The V call is TRDV1, the J call TRDJ1, with D unclear. The CDR3 has 16 residues. In germline, CDR1 is TSWWSYY, CDR2 QGS. The V gene lost 1 base and the J gene lost 4 bases, with 16 bases spanning the gap. The CDR3 region is CALGERTQETYDKLIF. CDR3 nucleotide sequence: TGTGCTCTTGGGGAACGGACGCAGGAGACTTACGATAAACTCATCTTT.

This clone turned up a few times. The gene calls are TRDV1 and TRDJ1; D is undetermined. V lost 3 bases, J lost 0 bases, and 8 bases lay in between. Germline CDR1 TSWWSYY, CDR2 QGS. The CDR3 spans 14 residues. As DNA, the CDR3 is TGTGCTCTTGGGGACCCGAGGAACACCGATAAACTCATCTTT. Its translation: CALGDPRNTDKLIF.

This clone came up a few times. This chain connects TRDV1 to TRDJ1; D is undetermined. Trimming shortened V by 2 bases and J by 0 bases, and 22 bases separated the two germline ends. The CDR3 is 19 amino acids. The germline CDR1 and CDR2 sequences are TSWWSYY and QGS. The CDR3 nucleotides read TGTGCTCTTGGGGAAGTTAGGACCGCCGCGCGTACGTACACCGATAAACTCATCTTT. This gives the protein CALGEVRTAARTYTDKLIF.

This clone appeared a few times. This chain uses TRDV1 with TRDJ1, with D possibly being TRDD2 (7 bases). This CDR3 has 20 amino acids. The ends were cut back, 8 bases at V and 0 bases at J, with 31 bases in the middle. Germline lookup yields CDR1 TSWWSYY and CDR2 QGS. CDR3 region: CALNDFLPGDSQDYTDKLIF. As DNA, the CDR3 is TGTGCTCTTAATGATTTCCTACCGGGGGACTCACAGGATTACACCGATAAACTCATCTTT.

This clone was seen more than once but under ten times. The chain combines TRDV1 with TRDJ1; the D is unclear. In germline, CDR1 is TSWWSYY, CDR2 QGS. V was shortened by 0 bases and J by 0 bases, with 20 bases between the two germline ends. The CDR3 has 19 residues. The CDR3 sequence: CALGELSTVLLLHTDKLIF. The CDR3, as DNA: TGTGCTCTTGGGGAACTTAGTACTGTCTTACTGCTCCACACCGATAAACTCATCTTT.

This chain uses TRDV1 with TRDJ1, with D hard to call. Germline CDR1 is TSWWSYY and CDR2 is QGS. Deletions cut 2 bases from V and 0 bases from J, with 13 bases between. The CDR3 runs to 16 residues. In nucleotides, the CDR3 is TGTGCTCTTGGGGAATGGTGGGCCGGCCACACCGATAAACTCATCTTT. Protein sequence: CALGEWWAGHTDKLIF.

V and J are TRDV1 and TRDJ1, with TRDD3 matching over 12 bases. With 2 bases clipped from V and 1 base from J, the junction kept 11 bases outside the gene matches. Per the germline V gene, CDR1 is TSWWSYY and CDR2 is QGS. This CDR3 spans 19 amino acids. This chain's CDR3 is CALGEARTGGYTVTDKLIF. Here the CDR3 DNA reads TGTGCTCTTGGGGAAGCCCGTACTGGGGGATACACGGTCACCGATAAACTCATCTTT.

A few counts support this clone. The chain uses TRDV1 and TRDJ1; 12 positions agree with TRDD3. V was pared by 0 bases and J by 1 base, with 27 bases of the junction left unmatched. Per the germline V gene, CDR1 is TSWWSYY and CDR2 is QGS. The CDR3 totals 25 residues. The CDR3 coding sequence is TGTGCTCTTGGGGAACTTCGGCCCATCTTCCCTCCTTCCACTGGGGGATACCCGGGCACCGATAAACTCATCTTT. It yields the protein CALGELRPIFPPSTGGYPGTDKLIF.

J is TRDJ1 and V is TRDV1; possibly TRDD3 for D (6 bases). CDR3 length: 21 amino acids. In germline, CDR1 is TSWWSYY, CDR2 QGS. V lost 3 bases and J lost 8, with 37 bases in between. CDR3 residues: CALGDSQGRPLNGFHTGKLIF. CDR3 nucleotide sequence: TGTGCTCTTGGGGACTCCCAAGGGAGACCCCTCAATGGTTTTCATACTGGGAAACTCATCTTT.